This T cell receptor beta chain was sequenced during a study of T-cell reconstitution after alpha-beta-depleted transplantation in children. Preparation of the TCRbeta library involved a method that used unique molecular identifiers. TCRdb reprocessed the PCR reads with MiXCR, giving one entry per CDR3 protein. The sample carries approximately 500,000 distinct CDR3 sequences, 25% to 30% recorded once. This CDR3 spans 18 amino acids. Per germline, CDR1 SGHRS and CDR2 YFSETQ. Trimming cost V 5 bases and J 2 bases; bases outside gene matches: 12. The TCR was taken from a boy under three years old with Wiskott-Aldrich syndrome, due to receive a stem cell transplant. The rearrangement uses TRBV5-1 and TRBJ2-1; 11 bases line up with TRBD2. Sequencing used PBMCs, obtained before TCRalphabeta/CD19-depleted stem cell transplant. The CDR3 loop reads CASSPGLAGGTTYNEQFF. Written as DNA, the CDR3 is TGCGCCAGCAGTCCCGGCCTAGCGGGAGGCACCACCTACAATGAGCAGTTCTTC. The full variable domain, its missing parts supplied by reference TRBV5-1 and TRBJ2-1, is KAGVTQTPRYLIKTRGQQVTLSCSPISGHRSVSWYQQTPGQGLQFLFEYFSETQRNKGNFPGRFSGRQFSNSRSEMNVSTLELGDSALYLCASSPGLAGGTTYNEQFFGPGTRLTVL.